The rows below give T cell receptor beta chains drawn from one sample of a study of shared clonotypes between healthy human individuals. Assay used: immunoSEQ multiplex PCR; TCRdb lists only in-frame clones, some missing. The sample records around 700,000 clones, just over 90% being singletons. Sequencing was done on a sample of naive CD8+ T cells sorted from blood. Receptor source: a man under 40 in good health. Both conserved end residues are trimmed from each CDR3.

v_gene	j_gene	len	CDR3aa
TRBV10-2	TRBJ2-7	15	ASSESSGLAGSYEQY
TRBV5-6	TRBJ1-2	14	ASSFPWVRANYGYT
TRBV29-1	TRBJ2-1	11	SVESLGLNEQF
TRBV11-2	TRBJ1-1	13	ASSPRQGMNTEAF
TRBV27	TRBJ2-3	14	ASSPGGSLSTDTQY
TRBV5-1	TRBJ1-1	12	ASSPLNGGTEAF
TRBV25-1	TRBJ2-1	13	ASSLSGSSYNEQF
TRBV2	TRBJ2-7	14	ASSLPPGTRSYEQY
TRBV28	TRBJ2-4	12	ASSLQISKNIQY
TRBV27	TRBJ1-2	12	ASSLSRGGLGYT
TRBV6-5	TRBJ1-2	12	ASSRVQGNYGYT
TRBV7-9	TRBJ2-5	17	ASSLVGLAGGPPRETQY
TRBV15	TRBJ2-1	9	ATSNPHEQF
TRBV13	TRBJ2-7	11	ASSLALTYEQY
TRBV4-3	TRBJ1-2	12	ASSQDRGNYGYT
TRBV19	TRBJ1-5	18	ASSIDPRAGTVPFNQPQH
TRBV28	TRBJ2-7	12	ASSAGTWDYEQY
TRBV5-1	TRBJ2-1	13	ASSLFLAGRNEQF
TRBV6-5	TRBJ2-7	13	ASRPTAAGVYEQY
TRBV28	TRBJ1-1	10	ASSLLATEAF
TRBV9	TRBJ1-2	11	ASSLMEPYGYT
TRBV9	TRBJ2-7	15	ASSVGRGPHTNYEQY
TRBV7-8	TRBJ2-1	13	ASSFQAGGTHEQF
TRBV5-6	TRBJ2-5	13	ASSRDRGREETQY
TRBV28	TRBJ2-1	12	ASRRQGLHNEQF
TRBV27	TRBJ1-5	12	ASRLTGVNQPQH
TRBV7-2	TRBJ2-5	14	ASSLDSGQGQETQY
TRBV4-1	TRBJ2-3	13	ASSLSGSGADTQY
TRBV10-3	TRBJ2-7	11	AIGLGDLYEQY
TRBV10-2	TRBJ1-5	13	ASRIGVRDNQPQH
TRBV19	TRBJ1-1	12	ASSTVPVNTEAF
TRBV10-3	TRBJ2-5	10	AIGGLEETQY